This TCR beta chain was observed in a study of T-cell reconstitution after alpha-beta-depleted transplantation in children (TCRdb year 2016). About the investigation overall: Using TCR repertoire profiling, the study followed T-cell immune reconstitution in a quantitative way in children after TCRalphabeta/CD19-depleted allogeneic hematopoietic cell transplantation.

Taken with the paper, the label for treatment or condition translates to: allogeneic hematopoietic cell transplantation with graft depleted of TCRalphabeta T cells and CD19 B cells. The children who served as transplant recipients had been given grafts of TCRalphabeta/CD19-depleted allogeneic hematopoietic cells. The research as a whole found: The apparently early recovery of alphabetaT-cell counts about two months after transplant reportedly depended on only several hundred rapidly expanded clones that came from non-depleted graft cells. Hyperexpanded clone frequencies declined over subsequent months; after one year, T-cell counts and TCRbeta diversity were mostly attributed to newly produced T cells. In some patients, the high TCRbeta diversity seen at day 60 was put down to recipient T cells and intrathymic progenitors that had survived conditioning.

CDR1 SNHLY and CDR2 FYNNEI are derived from the germline V gene. The CDR3 sequence holds 18 residues, the cysteine and phenylalanine included. Left in the record is the CDR3 DNA by itself, 54 bases read in frame from the first base. Library construction relied on PCR. The sequencer listed for this sample is Illumina HiSeq 2500. To normalize quantification of the TCRbeta repertoire, the TCR libraries were built with molecular barcoding that relied on unique molecular identifiers. TCRdb reworked the public reads: Q25 trimming with fastp, MiXCR clone assembly, productive beta chains retained. Each record represents a unique CDR3 protein, reported with the most common genes and DNA among its rows. Present in this sample are under 850,000 distinct CDR3 sequences, roughly 13% of which were seen just once. Around 0.8% of the sample is taken by the ten largest. As concerns this clonotype: Its recognized antigen is unknown. Base quality data are lacking; no much larger clone is found one base away.

This sequence was found in a girl aged 2 to 9 with congenital amegakaryocytic thrombocytopenia, due to receive a stem cell transplant. The input for sequencing was PBMCs, taken before TCRalphabeta/CD19-depleted stem cell transplant. The sequence is built from TRBV2 and TRBJ1-5, and TRBD1 matches 10 of the central bases. DNA sequence: TGTACCTCCTTCCTCGACAGGGGGCTGTTATATAGCAATCAGCCCCAGCATTTT. The encoded protein is CTSFLDRGLLYSNQPQHF.